These T cell receptor beta chains were read from a single sample in a study of T cell responses to AZD1222 COVID-19 vaccine. The repertoire was sequenced with immunoSEQ multiplex PCR; TCRdb's copy has only in-frame clones and lacks some. The repertoire holds 200,000 or so clones, just under 90% seen once, with roughly 6% in the top ten. Sequences were derived from peripheral blood, sampled on day 0 of AZD1222 vaccination. The receptors were gathered from an adult in good health. The conserved cysteine and the conserved F or W are not part of the CDR3 here. A D gene is named only where the DNA matches it firmly.

d_call: NA
v_call: TRBV24-1
cdr3_aa: ATSDLGENYGYT

d_call: TRBD1
v_call: TRBV28
cdr3_aa: ASSLGQEETQY

d_call: NA
v_call: TRBV2
cdr3_aa: ASTERGVYGYT

d_call: NA
v_call: TRBV9
cdr3_aa: ASARTPNSGNTIY

d_call: NA
v_call: TRBV5-4
cdr3_aa: ASSRDFQETQY

d_call: NA
v_call: TRBV27
cdr3_aa: ASRREITGVTETQY

d_call: NA
v_call: TRBV12-5
cdr3_aa: ASGLLWTLAKNIQY

d_call: NA
v_call: TRBV27
cdr3_aa: ASSPPWRGGEAYNEQF

d_call: TRBD1
v_call: TRBV5-4
cdr3_aa: ASSALLSGTGGNGYT

d_call: NA
v_call: TRBV28
cdr3_aa: ASSFPPLGTEAF

d_call: NA
v_call: TRBV3-1/TRBV3-2
cdr3_aa: ASSQDAGGDGYT

d_call: TRBD1
v_call: TRBV28
cdr3_aa: ASSGRGHSPLH

d_call: NA
v_call: TRBV27
cdr3_aa: ASSFLLEVAGVIGNTIY

d_call: NA
v_call: TRBV6-5
cdr3_aa: ASSYSGRRGGGEQY

d_call: TRBD1
v_call: TRBV28
cdr3_aa: ASSQKDRNYGYT

d_call: TRBD1
v_call: TRBV7-2
cdr3_aa: ASSLGQGRTDTQY

d_call: TRBD2
v_call: TRBV29-1
cdr3_aa: SVGGRTSMGTQY

d_call: NA
v_call: TRBV29-1
cdr3_aa: SVLGHILYGYT

d_call: NA
v_call: TRBV27
cdr3_aa: ASSLSRGAHKNIQY

d_call: NA
v_call: TRBV19
cdr3_aa: ASSMLGGSAGELF

d_call: NA
v_call: TRBV19
cdr3_aa: ASMSQNNEKLF

d_call: NA
v_call: TRBV5-1
cdr3_aa: ASRGSEEKLF

d_call: NA
v_call: TRBV7-9
cdr3_aa: ASSPRAGLETQY

d_call: NA
v_call: TRBV6-5
cdr3_aa: ASGGVSPGNTIY

d_call: NA
v_call: TRBV2
cdr3_aa: ASSDGRAFTRNQPQH

d_call: NA
v_call: TRBV19
cdr3_aa: ASKANPSSYEQY

d_call: NA
v_call: TRBV28
cdr3_aa: ASSLRERLNEKLF

d_call: NA
v_call: TRBV7-2
cdr3_aa: ASSLATQVVVKGYT

d_call: TRBD1
v_call: TRBV19
cdr3_aa: ASSVTRQGSGYT

d_call: NA
v_call: TRBV6-6
cdr3_aa: ASLRHNSGNTIY

d_call: NA
v_call: TRBV6-1
cdr3_aa: ASSDQGSSTDTQY

d_call: NA
v_call: TRBV5-1
cdr3_aa: ASSLGGQNTIY

d_call: NA
v_call: TRBV5-8
cdr3_aa: ASSATANYSYT

d_call: TRBD1
v_call: TRBV11-2
cdr3_aa: ASTLGVGTVKNEKLF

d_call: NA
v_call: TRBV24-1
cdr3_aa: ATSDARVHEKLF

d_call: TRBD2
v_call: TRBV5-1
cdr3_aa: ASSWLAGAGNEQF